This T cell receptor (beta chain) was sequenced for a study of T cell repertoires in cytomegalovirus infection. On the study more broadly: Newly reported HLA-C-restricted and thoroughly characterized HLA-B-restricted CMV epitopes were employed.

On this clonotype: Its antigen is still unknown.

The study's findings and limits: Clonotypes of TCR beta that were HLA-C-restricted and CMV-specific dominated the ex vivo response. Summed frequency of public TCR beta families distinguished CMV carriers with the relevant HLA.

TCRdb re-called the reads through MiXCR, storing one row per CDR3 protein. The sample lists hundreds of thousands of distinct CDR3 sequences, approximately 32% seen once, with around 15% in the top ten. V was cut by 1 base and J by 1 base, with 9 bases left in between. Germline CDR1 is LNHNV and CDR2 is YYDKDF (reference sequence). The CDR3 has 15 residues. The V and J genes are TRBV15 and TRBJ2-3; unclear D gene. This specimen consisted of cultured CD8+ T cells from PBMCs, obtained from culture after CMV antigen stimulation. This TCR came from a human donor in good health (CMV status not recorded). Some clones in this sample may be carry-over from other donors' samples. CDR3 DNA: TGTGCCACCAGCAGAGTGGGCTGGGGCACAGATACGCAGTATTTT. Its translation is CATSRVGWGTDTQYF.